The 12 T cell receptor beta chains given below trace back to one sample, sequenced in a study of T cells after posttransplantation cyclophosphamide. Generated by immunoSEQ multiplex PCR, the TCRdb table keeps only in-frame clones and is missing some. Here the sample spans some 34,000 clones, around 80% being singletons. Busulfan-fludarabine conditioning, marrow transplant, and cyclophosphamide on days +3 and +4 were administered. Source: CD4+ T cells sorted from blood, taken around 2,000 days after a stem cell transplant with posttransplant cyclophosphamide. The receptors stem from a female patient aged 40-50 years who received an allogeneic stem cell transplant from a related donor, was CMV-positive, and had no GVHD. Some T cells may be supplied by the graft donor.

This clone was seen more than once but under ten times. This rearrangement joins TRBV5-6 to TRBJ2-7; 10 nucleotides agree with TRBD1. V trimming: 5 bases; J trimming: 3 bases; junction bases outside the gene matches: 11. This CDR3 contains 16 residues. Germline values: CDR1 SGHDT, CDR2 YYEEEE. The CDR3 protein is CASRRDPTGGGYEQYF. For the CDR3, the DNA is TGTGCCAGCAGGCGAGACCCGACAGGGGGCGGCTACGAGCAGTACTTC.

The J gene is TRBJ2-1, the V gene TRBV19, with D possibly TRBD1 on 6 matching bases. Trimming took 9 bases from V and 10 from J, leaving 22 bases between them. Germline CDR1 reads LNHDA; CDR2 reads SQIVND (reference sequence). CDR3 length: 14 residues. CDR3 loop: CASEQTGGPGEQFF. In nucleotides, the CDR3 is TGTGCCAGCGAACAAACTGGGGGCCCAGGGGAGCAGTTCTTC.

This chain joins TRBV7-9 and TRBJ2-3; no definite D call. Trimming removed 3 bases at V and 2 bases at J, with 9 bases between. Germline V CDR1 and CDR2: SEHNR, FQNEAQ (reference sequence). The CDR3 covers 14 residues. The CDR3 DNA is TGTGCCAGCAGCTTCAGCGCCTTCACAGATACGCAGTATTTT. Amino acid sequence: CASSFSAFTDTQYF. The whole variable domain, remainder taken from reference TRBV7-9 and TRBJ2-3, is DTGVSQNPRHKITKRGQNVTFRCDPISEHNRLYWYRQTLGQGPEFLTYFQNEAQLEKSRLLSDRFSAERPKGSFSTLEIQRTEQGDSAMYLCASSFSAFTDTQYFGPGTRLTVL.

In its sample, this clone was seen a few times. The chain employs TRBV6-5 and TRBJ1-6, with D tentatively TRBD1 (5 bases). The CDR3 contains 13 residues. V was pared by 5 bases and J by 4 bases, with 6 bases between. Germline lookup yields CDR1 MNHEY and CDR2 SVGAGI. Here the CDR3 DNA reads TGTGCCAGCAGTGACAGTTATAATTCACCCCTCCACTTT. Its protein is CASSDSYNSPLHF.

This clone was seen at least ten times. The V gene is TRBV7-8, the J gene TRBJ2-3, with D unclear. Germline V gene data show CDR1 as SGHVS and CDR2 as FQNEAQ. There are 15 residues in the CDR3. V shed 1 base and J shed 2 bases, with 10 bases lying between them. The CDR3 region is CASSLERLNTDTQYF. CDR3 in DNA: TGTGCCAGCAGCTTAGAACGTCTAAACACAGATACGCAGTATTTT.

This sequence joins TRBV5-4 and TRBJ2-5; 7 nucleotides match TRBD2. Germline CDR1 is SGHNT and CDR2 is YYREEE (reference sequence). Losses at the gene ends were 1 base for V and 4 bases for J; bases not matched to a gene: 1. CDR3 length: 13 amino acids. CDR3 sequence: CASSLIAGETQYF. Written as DNA, the CDR3 is TGTGCCAGCAGCTTGATAGCGGGAGAGACCCAGTACTTC.

This clone was picked up one time. At the DNA level, this CDR3 is encoded by other sequences in the same sample as well. This chain joins TRBV5-6 and TRBJ2-7, with a possible D match to TRBD1 (5 bases). Germline V gives CDR1 SGHDT, CDR2 YYEEEE. The V and J ends lost 1 base and 7 bases respectively, with 12 bases between them. This CDR3 is built from 13 residues. DNA of the CDR3: TGTGCCAGCAGCTTGAAGGGGTTGAAAGAGCAGTACTTC. Its protein is CASSLKGLKEQYF. The complete variable domain, with remaining parts taken from reference TRBV5-6 and TRBJ2-7, reads DAGVTQSPTHLIKTRGQQVTLRCSPKSGHDTVSWYQQALGQGPQFIFQYYEEEERQRGNFPDRFSGHQFPNYSSELNVNALLLGDSALYLCASSLKGLKEQYFGPGTRLTVT.

The chain uses TRBV19 and TRBJ2-7; 7 nucleotides align to TRBD2. Unmatched junction bases numbered 3, after V lost 3 bases and J lost 4 bases. CDR3 length equals 13 residues. Per germline, CDR1 LNHDA and CDR2 SQIVND (reference sequence). As DNA, the CDR3 is TGTGCCAGTAGTATCGCGGGAGATTACGAGCAGTACTTC. It is translated as CASSIAGDYEQYF.

This sequence joins TRBV5-4 and TRBJ2-2; TRBD1 matches 9 bases. CDR1 is SGHNT, CDR2 YYREEE, per germline (reference sequence). The CDR3 covers 15 residues. Losses at the gene ends were 3 bases for V and 5 bases for J; bases not matched to a gene: 5. The CDR3 reads CASSSQGARTGELFF. CDR3 sequence (DNA): TGTGCCAGCAGCTCACAGGGGGCGCGTACCGGGGAGCTGTTTTTT.

The chain recombines TRBV5-1 with TRBJ1-6; TRBD1 matches at 10 bases. CDR3 length equals 16 residues. Trimming at V came to 1 base and at J to 7 bases, leaving 5 bases not matched to a gene. CDR1 SGHRS and CDR2 YFSETQ come from the germline V gene. CDR3: CASSLYSGQGNSPLHF. For the CDR3, the DNA is TGCGCCAGCAGCTTGTATTCGGGACAGGGGAATTCACCCCTCCACTTT.

This chain links TRBV10-3 with TRBJ1-6, with 8 bases that match TRBD1. Losses at the gene ends were 6 bases for V and 8 bases for J; bases not matched to a gene: 9. Germline V gene data show CDR1 as ENHRY and CDR2 as SYGVKD. There are 15 residues in the CDR3. The CDR3 loop is CAIRLGGQGDSPLHF. The CDR3 region has the DNA TGTGCCATCAGACTGGGAGGACAGGGTGATTCACCCCTCCACTTT.

This clone has just one count. V usage is TRBV18 and J usage is TRBJ1-1; TRBD1 matches at 7 bases. The CDR3 totals 16 residues. Looked up from germline, CDR1 is KGHSH and CDR2 is LQKENI. With V trimmed by 3 bases and J by 1 base, 8 bases remained unmatched. Written as DNA, the CDR3 is TGTGCCAGCTCACCTTTGCAATGGACAGGGAACACTGAAGCTTTCTTT. This codes for CASSPLQWTGNTEAFF. The full variable domain, completed using reference TRBV18 and TRBJ1-1, is NAGVMQNPRHLVRRRGQEARLRCSPMKGHSHVYWYRQLPEEGLKFMVYLQKENIIDESGMPKERFSAEFPKEGPSILRIQQVVRGDSAAYFCASSPLQWTGNTEAFFGQGTRLTVV.